This T cell receptor beta chain was obtained from a study of response to subunit inactivated influenza vaccine. Per germline, CDR1 SGHTA and CDR2 FQGNSA. The CDR3 has 14 residues. Deletions cut 1 base from V and 7 bases from J, with 11 bases between. Study-wide results and limits: Few additional T cells are recruited per seasonal influenza vaccination, authors suggested.

This clonotype was seen a handful of times. Its specificity is unknown. TCRdb reanalysed the RT-PCR reads using MiXCR and keeps one entry per CDR3 protein. The sample shows 750,000 to 850,000 distinct CDR3 sequences, about 18% of them seen only once. This clonotype originated in a man aged 50-60 years who received an inactivated influenza vaccine. The source was PBMCs from blood, collected approximately 5 days after vaccination. The chain has TRBV7-2 and TRBJ1-5; the D is unclear. The CDR3 spells CASSLDRLGQPQHF. The CDR3 DNA sequence: TGTGCCAGCAGCTTAGATCGATTAGGCCAGCCCCAGCATTTT.